This entry lists 30 T cell receptor beta chains sequenced from one sample in a study of T-cell memory formation after mild COVID-19. TCRdb redid the calling of the 5' RACE reads with MiXCR, one entry per CDR3 protein. The sample carries under 450,000 distinct CDR3 sequences, 20% to 30% recorded once. Sequenced material: PBMCs or a T cell subset sorted from them (not recorded which). These receptors were taken from an adult woman who had mild COVID-19 (a few samples of this study predate the infection). Cell type and time point are not known.

This clonotype was counted between two and nine times. The V call is TRBV6-1, the J call TRBJ2-2; the match to TRBD1 covers 9 bases. The CDR3 has 15 amino acids. Germline V gene lookup returns CDR1 MNHNS and CDR2 SASEGT. Trimming took 7 bases from V and 2 from J; bases not matched to a gene: 5. In nucleotides, the CDR3 is TGTGCCAGCACTTCGGGACAGGGTAACACCGGGGAGCTGTTTTTT. Its translation: CASTSGQGNTGELFF.

The chain couples TRBV29-1 to TRBJ2-7, with a weak D call TRBD1 (5 bases). With 4 bases removed from V and 0 bases from J, the gap between germline ends came to 16 bases. The CDR3 is 15 amino acids. Germline V gives CDR1 SQVTM, CDR2 ANQGSEA. The CDR3 DNA is TGCAGCGTTGGAGAACCCCAGGGCCGCTCCTACGAGCAGTACTTC. Amino acids: CSVGEPQGRSYEQYF.

V and J are TRBV2 and TRBJ1-2, with 12 bases lining up with TRBD1. This CDR3 comprises 14 residues. The germline gives CDR1 SNHLY, CDR2 FYNNEI. Trimming cost V 7 bases and J 6 bases; bases outside gene matches: 6. Here the CDR3 reads CASTGDRGLDGYTF. The CDR3 DNA reads as TGTGCCAGCACCGGGGACAGGGGGCTCGATGGCTACACCTTC.

This chain links TRBV12-3 or TRBV12-4 with TRBJ1-4; TRBD1 aligns across 7 bases. With V trimmed by 6 bases and J by 10 bases, 11 bases remained unmatched. The CDR3 runs to 14 residues. The CDR3 loop is CASRTGGGDGKLFF. The CDR3 DNA reads TGTGCCAGCAGGACCGGAGGGGGCGATGGAAAACTGTTTTTT.

This clonotype was counted between two and nine times. The chain links TRBV20-1 to TRBJ2-1; D gene ambiguous. V was trimmed by 3 bases and J by 8 bases, leaving 14 bases between them. The CDR3 is 13 residues long. CDR1 and CDR2 from the germline V gene are DFQATT and SNEGSKA (reference sequence). The CDR3 loop reads CSASIGRRHEQFF. In DNA, the CDR3 is TGCAGTGCTAGTATAGGTCGTCGCCATGAGCAGTTCTTC.

There are a few counts of this clonotype. The chain joins TRBV5-1 to TRBJ2-7, with D hard to call. Germline V gives CDR1 SGHRS, CDR2 YFSETQ. Trimming removed 7 bases at V and 2 bases at J, with 16 bases between. The CDR3 extends over 14 amino acids. CDR3 sequence: CASSRSTRTYEQYF. The CDR3 DNA follows: TGCGCCAGCTCACGTTCAACCCGGACCTACGAGCAGTACTTC.

This clonotype was detected only a few times. The V and J genes are TRBV7-2 and TRBJ2-1, with 7 bases that match TRBD2. V dropped 5 bases and J dropped 9; count of bases not matched to a gene: 22. Germline V gene data show CDR1 as SGHTA and CDR2 as FQGNSA. The CDR3 consists of 18 residues. CDR3 region: CASSRVPMSGGAGTEQFF. The CDR3 DNA sequence: TGTGCCAGCAGCCGAGTGCCTATGTCGGGAGGAGCCGGCACTGAGCAGTTCTTC.

V usage is TRBV24-1 and J usage is TRBJ2-5; tentatively, D is TRBD1 (5 bases). Germline V CDR1 and CDR2: KGHDR, SFDVKD. Trimming took 5 bases from V and 0 from J, leaving 9 bases between them. CDR3 length: 14 amino acids. CDR3 in DNA: TGTGCCACCAGTGTGGGGCAGAACCAAGAGACCCAGTACTTC. Protein: CATSVGQNQETQYF.

This clonotype was counted only a few times. The genes are TRBV7-9 and TRBJ2-5; D is possibly TRBD2 (7 bases). V gave up 5 bases and J gave up 4 bases, with 20 bases separating them. Germline V gene sequence: CDR1 SEHNR, CDR2 FQNEAQ (reference sequence). The CDR3 consists of 16 residues. The CDR3 reads CASSPLGRGPAETQYF. The DNA for the CDR3 is TGTGCCAGCAGCCCTCTTGGGCGGGGGCCCGCAGAGACCCAGTACTTC. Together with reference TRBV7-9 and TRBJ2-5, the CDR3 gives the full variable domain: DTGVSQNPRHKITKRGQNVTFRCDPISEHNRLYWYRQTLGQGPEFLTYFQNEAQLEKSRLLSDRFSAERPKGSFSTLEIQRTEQGDSAMYLCASSPLGRGPAETQYFGPGTRLLVL.

This chain links TRBV14 with TRBJ2-4, with D unclear. Germline V gene sequence: CDR1 SGHDN, CDR2 FVKESK. V was trimmed by 3 bases and J by 0 bases, leaving 3 bases between them. This CDR3 is built from 13 residues. CDR3 amino acids: CASSHRAKNIQYF. The CDR3 nucleotides read TGTGCCAGCAGCCACCGAGCCAAAAACATTCAGTACTTC. The full variable domain, its missing parts supplied by reference TRBV14 and TRBJ2-4, is EAGVTQFPSHSVIEKGQTVTLRCDPISGHDNLYWYRRVMGKEIKFLLHFVKESKQDESGMPNNRFLAERTGGTYSTLKVQPAELEDSGVYFCASSHRAKNIQYFGAGTRLSVL.

This clonotype has just a few counts. This chain links TRBV20-1 with TRBJ2-3, with 16 bases identical to TRBD2. J lost 3 bases, V lost 4 bases, and 7 bases had no gene match. Germline CDR1 reads DFQATT; CDR2 reads SNEGSKA (reference sequence). The CDR3 length is 17 residues. DNA of the CDR3: TGCAGTGCTACGGGACTAGCGGGGGGGCCTTGGACAGATACGCAGTATTTT. This translates into CSATGLAGGPWTDTQYF.

The rearrangement links TRBV7-9 to TRBJ2-5, with 10 bases matching TRBD1. Trimming took 5 bases from V and 4 from J; bases not matched to a gene: 7. This CDR3 region has 15 residues. CDR1 and CDR2 (germline): SEHNR, FQNEAQ (reference sequence). CDR3 in amino acids: CASSPTTGGRETQYF. DNA of the CDR3: TGTGCCAGCAGCCCGACGACAGGGGGCAGAGAGACCCAGTACTTC.

This clonotype has ten or more counts. The V gene is TRBV7-9, the J gene TRBJ2-1; TRBD2 matches at 8 bases. The ends lost 2 bases at V and 5 bases at J; junction bases unmatched: 14. CDR3 length: 18 residues. Germline assignment: CDR1 SEHNR and CDR2 FQNEAQ (reference sequence). CDR3: CASSLIGGRPSRDNEQFF. The DNA for the CDR3 is TGTGCCAGCAGCTTAATTGGCGGGAGGCCCTCTCGGGACAATGAGCAGTTCTTC.

There are a few counts of this clonotype. V usage is TRBV11-3 and J usage is TRBJ2-7; 7 bases line up with TRBD1. The CDR3 is 15 residues long. Germline-derived CDR1 and CDR2 are SGHNT and YENEEA. After removal of 5 bases from V and 1 base from J, the junction contained 8 bases not matched to a gene. The CDR3 nucleotides read TGTGCCAGCAGCACCACAGGGGCGCCGTCCTACGAGCAGTACTTC. It is translated as CASSTTGAPSYEQYF.

J is TRBJ2-3 and V is TRBV5-1, with 11 positions matching TRBD2. CDR1 SGHRS and CDR2 YFSETQ come from the germline V gene. The ends lost 4 bases at V and 3 bases at J; junction bases unmatched: 13. The CDR3 is made up of 18 amino acids. CDR3: CASSPFLSGGAETDTQYF. CDR3 DNA: TGCGCCAGCAGCCCATTCCTTAGCGGGGGGGCCGAGACAGATACGCAGTATTTT.

The chain couples TRBV20-1 to TRBJ1-6; 7 bases fit TRBD1. This CDR3 is 14 amino acids long. Losses at the gene ends were 1 base for V and 7 bases for J; bases not matched to a gene: 4. Germline-derived CDR1 and CDR2 are DFQATT and SNEGSKA (reference sequence). The CDR3 here is CSARGDSQNSPLHF. Here the CDR3 DNA reads TGCAGTGCTAGAGGGGACAGCCAAAATTCACCCCTCCACTTT.

V usage is TRBV24-1 and J usage is TRBJ2-1; D is ambiguous. Per germline, CDR1 KGHDR and CDR2 SFDVKD. Trimming took 0 bases from V and 6 from J, leaving 8 bases between them. CDR3 size: 14 residues. CDR3 bases: TGTGCCACCAGTGATTTGAGGCATCTCAATGAGCAGTTCTTC. Protein product: CATSDLRHLNEQFF.

This clonotype was detected ten times or more. The CDR3 sequence is CASSLDTYEQYF. CDR3 DNA: TGCGCCAGCAGCTTGGACACCTACGAGCAGTACTTC. The chain links TRBV5-1 to TRBJ2-7, with D hard to call. Germline loops: CDR1 SGHRS, CDR2 YFSETQ. The CDR3 loop spans 12 amino acids. The V gene lost 0 bases and the J gene lost 2 bases, with 3 bases spanning the gap.

The CDR3 bases are TGCAGCGCCCGGGGGGGGGCAGATACGCAGTATTTT. Translation: CSARGGADTQYF. This sequence joins TRBV29-1 and TRBJ2-3, with 8 bases matching TRBD2. With 7 bases clipped from V and 4 bases from J, the junction kept 4 bases outside the gene matches. This CDR3 has 12 amino acids. CDR1 and CDR2 (germline): SQVTM, ANQGSEA.

CDR3 sequence: CSAQWLYGYTF. The CDR3 region has the DNA TGCAGCGCCCAATGGCTCTATGGCTACACCTTC. The V gene is TRBV29-1, the J gene TRBJ1-2; D is undetermined. Per the germline V gene, CDR1 is SQVTM and CDR2 is ANQGSEA. The V end was cut by 7 bases, the J end by 4 bases, with 10 bases between. The CDR3 extends over 11 amino acids.

The V call is TRBV6-4, the J call TRBJ1-1; the D is unclear. This CDR3 has 14 residues. V lost 3 bases and J lost 3, with 11 bases in between. The germline V gene encodes CDR1 MRHNA and CDR2 SNTAGT. Here the CDR3 reads CASSEHSWDTEAFF. Written as DNA, the CDR3 is TGTGCCAGCAGTGAACACAGCTGGGACACTGAAGCTTTCTTT.

This sequence joins TRBV12-3 or TRBV12-4 and TRBJ2-3; 13 nucleotides agree with TRBD2. The CDR3 runs to 14 residues. With V trimmed by 6 bases and J by 6 bases, 3 bases remained unmatched. CDR3 bases: TGTGCCAGCAGGACTAGCGGGAGGTTTGATACGCAGTATTTT. It codes for CASRTSGRFDTQYF.

This clonotype was counted between two and nine times. The rearrangement joins TRBV6-5 to TRBJ1-2; TRBD1 might be the D (5 bases). V lost 6 bases and J lost 4, with 27 bases in between. This CDR3 is built from 18 residues. Germline V gives CDR1 MNHEY, CDR2 SVGAGI. The CDR3 sequence: CASRRLSATDDESYGYTF. DNA for the CDR3: TGTGCCAGCAGAAGACTTTCCGCGACAGATGACGAGAGCTATGGCTACACCTTC.

This chain connects TRBV7-9 to TRBJ1-2, with 10 nucleotides matching TRBD1. The CDR3 length is 16 residues. V shed 5 bases and J 6 bases; nucleotides not matched to a gene: 12. Germline V gives CDR1 SEHNR, CDR2 FQNEAQ (reference sequence). The CDR3 here is CASSPVGGQGYDGYTF. CDR3 coding DNA: TGTGCCAGCAGCCCGGTCGGGGGACAGGGGTACGATGGCTACACCTTC. The whole variable domain, filled in from reference TRBV7-9 and TRBJ1-2, reads DTGVSQNPRHKITKRGQNVTFRCDPISEHNRLYWYRQTLGQGPEFLTYFQNEAQLEKSRLLSDRFSAERPKGSFSTLEIQRTEQGDSAMYLCASSPVGGQGYDGYTFGSGTRLTVV.

V is TRBV5-1 and J is TRBJ2-1; D is unresolved. Germline values: CDR1 SGHRS, CDR2 YFSETQ. The length of the CDR3 is 15 residues. Trimming left V 0 bases short and J 0 bases short, with 7 bases between. DNA for the CDR3: TGCGCCAGCAGCTTGGCCGCGAGCTCCTACAATGAGCAGTTCTTC. It translates to CASSLAASSYNEQFF.

The chain couples TRBV20-1 to TRBJ2-5; D is possibly TRBD2 (6 bases). CDR1 DFQATT and CDR2 SNEGSKA come from the germline V gene (reference sequence). The CDR3 has 15 amino acids. V was clipped by 6 bases and J by 5 bases, with 22 bases between them. The chain's CDR3 is CSATTPGLLRETQYF. CDR3 coding DNA: TGCAGTGCAACGACCCCGGGACTCCTTAGGGAGACCCAGTACTTC.

This chain connects TRBV6-2 or TRBV6-3 to TRBJ1-2; 8 bases are shared with TRBD1. Trimming took 9 bases from V and 3 from J; bases not matched to a gene: 3. In germline, CDR1 is MNHEY, CDR2 SVGEGT. CDR3 size: 12 residues. The CDR3 is CASRQGHYGYTF. The CDR3 DNA is TGTGCCAGTCGACAGGGGCACTATGGCTACACCTTC.

In its sample, this clonotype was seen a few times. V usage is TRBV10-3 and J usage is TRBJ2-1; 12 bases match TRBD1. Germline-derived CDR1 and CDR2 are ENHRY and SYGVKD. The CDR3 contains 16 residues. The junction had 9 bases not matched to a gene; V was cut back by 4 bases and J by 8 bases. This CDR3 is CAISVPGTGGRDEQFF. The CDR3, as DNA: TGTGCCATCAGTGTTCCCGGGACAGGGGGCAGGGATGAGCAGTTCTTC.

The chain has TRBV7-9 and TRBJ1-2; 7 bases agree with TRBD1. The CDR3 runs 15 residues. In germline, CDR1 is SEHNR, CDR2 FQNEAQ (reference sequence). V was pared by 2 bases and J by 0 bases, with 3 bases of the junction left unmatched. The CDR3 sequence is CASSLPGQPNYGYTF. CDR3 nucleotide sequence: TGTGCCAGCAGCTTACCGGGACAGCCTAACTATGGCTACACCTTC.

The chain is built from TRBV5-1 and TRBJ2-1; TRBD1 might be the D (5 bases). This CDR3 comprises 15 residues. CDR1 SGHRS and CDR2 YFSETQ come from the germline V gene. The V gene lost 7 bases and the J gene lost 2 bases, with 16 bases spanning the gap. CDR3 in DNA: TGCGCCAGCCAAATTCAGGGTTTTACCTACAATGAGCAGTTCTTC. This sequence encodes CASQIQGFTYNEQFF.